These 16 T cell receptor beta chains came from one sample sequenced in a study of CD8 T cells in ankylosing spondylitis. Findings and limits, study-wide: Blood of patients with ankylosing spondylitis appeared to be characterized by a TCR beta motif of eight highly homologous variants.

Their target antigens are unknown. TCRdb redid the calling of the 5' RACE reads with MiXCR, one entry per CDR3 protein. This table holds a few hundred thousand distinct CDR3 sequences, approximately 20% found once. The specimen was blood, either unsorted or a sorted T cell fraction (not recorded which). The receptors come from a male donor with ankylosing spondylitis.

The chain uses TRBV6-1 and TRBJ1-1; no clear D gene. This CDR3 is 16 amino acids long. Germline-derived CDR1 and CDR2 are MNHNS and SASEGT. V was cut by 7 bases and J by 0 bases, with 18 bases left in between. CDR3 nucleotides: TGTGCCAGCAAATCTGCTGGCGGCTGGGTGAACACTGAAGCTTTCTTT. Translated, it gives CASKSAGGWVNTEAFF.

This clonotype has a handful of counts. The genes are TRBV29-1 and TRBJ2-1; D not resolved. CDR3 size: 17 residues. The V end was cut by 2 bases, the J end by 0 bases, with 17 bases between. The germline V gene has CDR1 SQVTM and CDR2 ANQGSEA. The CDR3 DNA is TGCAGCGTTGAATCGGCCTTCGCGCTTAGCTCCTACAATGAGCAGTTCTTC. This gives the protein CSVESAFALSSYNEQFF.

The chain recombines TRBV4-2 with TRBJ2-1; 9 nucleotides align to TRBD2. CDR1 is LGHNA and CDR2 is YNFKEQ in the germline V gene. J gave up 8 bases and V 5 bases, and 10 bases lay outside the gene matches. The CDR3 runs 15 residues. The CDR3 region is CASSYDSGSGYEQFF. In nucleotides, the CDR3 is TGTGCCAGCAGCTATGATAGCGGGAGTGGGTATGAGCAGTTCTTC.

The gene calls are TRBV7-9 and TRBJ1-5; a possible D gene is TRBD1 (5 bases). V was shortened by 1 base and J by 6 bases, with 7 bases between the two germline ends. The CDR3 extends over 13 amino acids. Looked up from germline, CDR1 is SEHNR and CDR2 is FQNEAQ (reference sequence). CDR3 nucleotides: TGTGCCAGCAGCTTAGGAGGGGCTCAGCCCCAGCATTTT. This sequence encodes CASSLGGAQPQHF.

The chain combines TRBV9 with TRBJ2-3; the D is unclear. Trimming stripped 3 bases from V and 0 bases from J, with 8 bases between. Germline assignment: CDR1 SGDLS and CDR2 YYNGEE. This CDR3 comprises 14 residues. CDR3 sequence (DNA): TGTGCCAGCAGCGGCGAGGTGAGCACAGATACGCAGTATTTT. It specifies CASSGEVSTDTQYF.

This clonotype was detected only a few times. The chain is built from TRBV20-1 and TRBJ2-1; a weak D match, TRBD2 (6 bases). Germline V CDR1 and CDR2: DFQATT, SNEGSKA (reference sequence). This CDR3 contains 15 residues. Trimming removed 3 bases at V and 7 bases at J, with 19 bases between. The CDR3 here is CSASVRRGIHNEQFF. The DNA of the CDR3 is TGCAGTGCTAGCGTACGGCGCGGGATCCATAATGAGCAGTTCTTC.

The chain employs TRBV4-3 and TRBJ2-1, with D perhaps matching TRBD1 (6 bases). Trimming removed 4 bases at V and 2 bases at J, with 12 bases between. The V gene's germline CDR1 is LGHNA and CDR2 YSLEER. The CDR3 consists of 15 residues. In DNA, the CDR3 is TGCGCCAGCAGCCGGATACAGGGTCCCTACAATGAGCAGTTCTTC. Translated: CASSRIQGPYNEQFF.

This clonotype was seen a handful of times. The CDR3 coding sequence is TGTGCCAGCAGCGTCAGGGGCCGCAACACCATATATTTT. It translates to CASSVRGRNTIYF. The genes are TRBV2 and TRBJ1-3, with TRBD1 as a possible D gene (6 bases). The CDR3 totals 13 residues. CDR1 SNHLY and CDR2 FYNNEI come from the germline V gene. Trimming took off 6 bases at V and 7 bases at J, with 13 bases between the two ends.

This rearrangement joins TRBV24-1 to TRBJ1-5, with D uncertain. The CDR3 sequence is 11 residues long. V lost 4 bases to trimming and J lost 5 bases, with 2 bases between them. Looked up from germline, CDR1 is KGHDR and CDR2 is SFDVKD. The CDR3 DNA sequence: TGTGCCACCAGTGAGGATCAGCCCCAGCATTTT. This translates into CATSEDQPQHF.

This clonotype was recorded a few times. The chain recombines TRBV6-4 with TRBJ2-2, with D possibly being TRBD2 (5 bases). The CDR3 is 14 residues long. Germline V gene lookup returns CDR1 MRHNA and CDR2 SNTAGT. The V end was cut by 7 bases, the J end by 0 bases, with 9 bases between. The chain's CDR3 is CASTSEANTGELFF. The CDR3 DNA reads TGTGCCAGCACCTCGGAGGCGAACACCGGGGAGCTGTTTTTT.

V usage is TRBV5-1 and J usage is TRBJ2-2; 8 bases are shared with TRBD2. Germline V CDR1 and CDR2: SGHRS, YFSETQ. The V and J ends lost 4 bases and 5 bases, in that order; junction bases with no gene match: 13. The CDR3 consists of 17 residues. The CDR3 nucleotides read TGCGCCAGCAGCGAAACCTGGAGCGGGAGCCGTACCGGGGAGCTGTTTTTT. This sequence encodes CASSETWSGSRTGELFF.

A word on this clonotype: The junction differs from germline at one of its ends, possibly a read error. The chain couples TRBV7-7 to TRBJ2-1, with a tentative D call TRBD2 (6 bases). In germline, CDR1 is SSHAT, CDR2 FNYEAQ (reference sequence). The CDR3 consists of 16 residues. Here the CDR3 DNA reads TGTGCTAGCAGCTTAGGGAGGTCAGGGTCCTACAATGAGCAGTTCTTC. Its translation: CASSLGRSGSYNEQFF. The entire variable domain, with the rest obtained from reference TRBV7-7 and TRBJ2-1, is as follows: GAGVSQSPRYKVTKRGQDVTLRCDPISSHATLYWYQQALGQGPEFLTYFNYEAQPDKSGLPSDRFSAERPEGSISTLTIQRTEQRDSAMYRCASSLGRSGSYNEQFFGPGTRLTVL.

This clonotype was seen more than once but under ten times. V is TRBV12-3 or TRBV12-4 and J is TRBJ2-1, with 10 bases matching TRBD1. Trimming at V came to 5 bases and at J to 1 base, leaving 2 bases not matched to a gene. The CDR3 consists of 15 residues. The CDR3 DNA is TGTGCCAGCAGTCGGGACAGGGGTTCCTACAATGAGCAGTTCTTC. It specifies CASSRDRGSYNEQFF.

The chain recombines TRBV12-3 or TRBV12-4 with TRBJ1-1; D gene unclear. Deletions cut 3 bases from V and 7 bases from J, with 15 bases between. CDR3 length: 14 residues. CDR3 nucleotides: TGTGCCAGCAGTTTTAGTGACCGAGTGAATGAAGCTTTCTTT. Its translation is CASSFSDRVNEAFF.

The V gene is TRBV9, the J gene TRBJ1-1; D is ambiguous. Per germline, CDR1 SGDLS and CDR2 YYNGEE. Trimming pared 0 bases from V and 4 bases from J, leaving 13 bases between. The CDR3 runs 15 residues. CDR3 DNA sequence: TGTGCCAGCAGCGTAGGGGAAGGTTTAGGCACTGAAGCTTTCTTT. Its translation is CASSVGEGLGTEAFF.

The J gene is TRBJ2-1, the V gene TRBV27, with D hard to call. Between the trimmed V and J ends, which lost 3 bases and 6 bases, there was a span of 15 bases. Germline V gene data show CDR1 as MNHEY and CDR2 as SMNVEV (reference sequence). CDR3 length equals 15 residues. The DNA for the CDR3 is TGTGCCAGCAGTTTTGATGTAGGCCATTCCAATGAGCAGTTCTTC. Its protein product is CASSFDVGHSNEQFF.